The clone carrying this TCR beta chain was seen only a few times. Its antigen is undetermined. This sample was included in a study of cytomegalovirus exposure and HLA in healthy donors. Study-wide findings and caveats: The study put 150 to 200 TCR beta chains on its list as cytomegalovirus-associated. Previously analyzed data showed that most TCR beta V segments were productive at a frequency of about 87% or about 30%.

CDR1 is ENHRY and CDR2 is SYGVKD in the germline V gene. V was pared by 10 bases and J by 9 bases, with 8 bases of the junction left unmatched. The CDR3 sequence is 12 residues long. The PCR had 60 Vbeta and 13 Jbeta primers. Profiled with immunoSEQ multiplex PCR; TCRdb holds only in-frame clones, not every one. This table has around 85,000 clones, under 80% appearing once. This clonotype was obtained from a man between 60 and 75 years old in good health and CMV-seronegative. Sequenced: PBMCs. The chain has TRBV10-3 and TRBJ2-1, with 8 bases identical to TRBD2. CDR3 sequence: CATGLEGGEQFF. Here the CDR3 DNA reads TGTGCCACGGGACTAGAGGGGGGTGAGCAGTTCTTC.